This is a list of T cell receptor beta chains from one sample in a study of OX40 agonist ivuxolimab in advanced cancers. Libraries were prepared by immunoSEQ multiplex PCR; TCRdb keeps only in-frame clonotypes and omits some of them. Of over 80,000 clones in the sample, roughly nine tenths were seen once. The specimen was CD4+ or CD8+ T cells sorted from blood, collected in a trial of the OX40 agonist ivuxolimab. The receptors originated from an adult with an advanced solid tumor such as melanoma, head and neck, liver or kidney cancer. CDR3s include the opening cysteine and the closing phenylalanine or tryptophan. Size is omitted from some rows. Given values are once, few, many or a class for expanded clones.

clone_size	j_call	v_call	cdr3_aa
NA	TRBJ2-1	TRBV4-1	CASSRGSGGSYNEQFF
NA	TRBJ2-1	TRBV18	CASSPPVRENLNEQFF
NA	TRBJ2-7	TRBV18	CASSPPTGGDTEQYF
NA	TRBJ1-3	TRBV6-6	CASTQGPFSGNTIYF
NA	TRBJ2-5	TRBV7-2	CASSSNTPVGDYETQYF
NA	TRBJ2-2	TRBV4-2	CASSQEGPATVNTGELFF
NA	TRBJ2-1	TRBV11-2	CASSWSSYNEQFF
NA	TRBJ2-7	TRBV4-3	CASSQGSSGSLEQYF
NA	TRBJ2-7	TRBV14	CASSPEIHYEQYF
few	TRBJ1-5	TRBV4-2	CASSQAENQPQHF
NA	TRBJ2-7	TRBV6-5	CASSYAAGGPYEQYF
NA	TRBJ1-5	TRBV7-8	CASSILIRGSYQPQHF
NA	TRBJ2-7	TRBV5-1	CASRGQNEQYF
NA	TRBJ2-2	TRBV11-2	CASSLTSGRDTGELFF
NA	TRBJ1-3	TRBV27	CASTNPQGDGGNTIYF
many	TRBJ2-3	TRBV5-1	CASSLEAGGTTDTQYF
NA	TRBJ2-7	TRBV25-1	CASSVTGREQYF
NA	TRBJ2-1	TRBV7-8	CASKFGLAGDEQFF
NA	TRBJ1-3	TRBV9	CASSVGSSRDTIYF
NA	TRBJ1-2	TRBV19	CASSIPGNYGYTF
NA	TRBJ2-1	TRBV18	CASSPRQVGGTNYNEQFF
NA	TRBJ2-7	TRBV4-2	CASTPPYGGPGEQYF
NA	TRBJ2-2	TRBV2	CASSGDRVGTGELFF
NA	TRBJ2-7	TRBV27	CASSLMSGTGGEQYF
NA	TRBJ2-1	TRBV30	CAWRNRGGFYEQFF
NA	TRBJ1-1	TRBV30	CAWSGLDLEAFF
NA	TRBJ1-5	TRBV19	CASQLQGAYSNQPQHF
NA	TRBJ2-7	TRBV6-6	CASRTGTSGYEQYF
NA	TRBJ1-5	TRBV19	CASRSRGRDLQPQHF
NA	TRBJ2-7	TRBV30	CAWSNSYYEQYF
once	TRBJ2-1	TRBV30	CAWNGLAGAVVYNEQFF
NA	TRBJ1-1	TRBV5-1	CASSWGTPNTEAFF
once	TRBJ2-2	TRBV7-8	CASSRGQGRATGELFF
NA	TRBJ2-5	TRBV7-3	CASSLHPMGGPSVETQYF
NA	TRBJ2-1	TRBV7-9	CASSALRTGGEQFF
NA	TRBJ2-5	TRBV18	CASSLLAGEATQYF
NA	TRBJ2-7	TRBV18	CASSRTGGYEQYF
NA	TRBJ2-5	TRBV7-3	CASSRQAQTGETQYF
few	TRBJ1-5	TRBV6-6	CASSYLTGGSNQPQHF
NA	TRBJ2-1	TRBV7-3	CASSLALRDEQFF
few	TRBJ1-2	TRBV7-8	CASSLDTGGMRGYTF
NA	TRBJ2-1	TRBV7-8	CASSLSGNSYNEQFF
NA	TRBJ2-1	TRBV4-1	CASSQVIGDYEQFF
NA	TRBJ2-5	TRBV15	CATSRAPSGGAWETQYF
NA	TRBJ1-2	TRBV7-2	CASSQVARWNYGYTF
NA	TRBJ2-3	TRBV9	CASSPGGTDTQYF
NA	TRBJ1-1	TRBV7-8	CASSPRDNAGTEAFF
NA	TRBJ1-2	TRBV29-1	CSVARGSYGYTF
NA	TRBJ1-2	TRBV6-6	CASSTGNYGYTF
NA	TRBJ2-6	TRBV14	CASSQGWGANVLTF
NA	TRBJ2-1	TRBV19	CASNVGLSSYNEQFF
NA	TRBJ2-2	TRBV7-9	CASSLAGGTGELFF
NA	TRBJ1-2	TRBV30	CAWSANYGYTF
NA	TRBJ1-3	TRBV30	CAGDRIRSGNTIYF